This T cell receptor beta chain appears in the sequencing data of a study of blood T cell repertoires in COVID-19. Study in general: Samples of COVID-19 (acute and convalescent) were obtained from the United States, Italy and Spain. The cDNA or gDNA used as material had been derived from T cells, B-cell-depleted T cells, or PBMCs.

This clone was recorded a few times. Germline CDR1 is SGDLS and CDR2 is YYNGEE. Trimming shortened V by 0 bases and J by 0 bases, and 6 bases separated the two germline ends. CDR3 length: 15 residues. Sequencing used immunoSEQ multiplex PCR; TCRdb keeps in-frame clones, though not all of them. Here the sample spans roughly 98,000 clones, roughly 82% being singletons. This chain connects TRBV9 to TRBJ2-2; D unclear. Material: peripheral blood. The receptor was derived from a man aged 65 to 85 with active or convalescent COVID-19. The CDR3 coding sequence is TGTGCCAGCAGCGTAGGGGCGACGAACACCGGGGAGCTGTTTTTT. Its translation is CASSVGATNTGELFF.